This T cell receptor (beta chain) emerged from a study of radiotherapy plus CTLA-4 blockade in lung cancer. Clones were sequenced by immunoSEQ multiplex PCR, and TCRdb holds only the in-frame ones, with some missing. This repertoire shows around 45,000 clones, more than 70% found once; its top ten account for roughly 11%. CDR1 is MDHEN, CDR2 SYDVKM, per germline. CDR3 length equals 16 residues. V lost 5 bases and J 0 bases, leaving 13 bases between the germline ends. This clonotype was sampled from a human donor with non-small cell lung cancer who had stable disease on radiotherapy plus ipilimumab. The chain recombines TRBV28 with TRBJ2-2, with a tentative D call TRBD1 (6 bases). The starting material was peripheral blood, obtained from a patient treated with radiotherapy plus ipilimumab. For the CDR3, the DNA is TGTGCCAGCAGTGATCCAGGGACATCGAACACCGGGGAGCTGTTTTTT. Translation gives CASSDPGTSNTGELFF.